A single count supports the clone carrying this T cell receptor (beta chain). These data originate in a study of post-analysis software for immune sequencing data. Unique molecular identifiers featured in each of the TCR beta cDNA libraries. TCRdb ran MiXCR on the PCR reads and lists one entry per CDR3 protein. The sample records around 770,000 distinct CDR3 sequences, around 46% being singletons. The TCR was taken from a girl between 5 and 17 years old with multiple sclerosis. Sequenced input: blood.

Here the CDR3 reads CASSLALLSVPEAFF. The CDR3 coding sequence is TGTGCCAGCAGCTTAGCGCTACTTTCAGTCCCGGAAGCTTTCTTT. This chain connects TRBV7-8 to TRBJ1-1; D uncertain. Germline V gene lookup returns CDR1 SGHVS and CDR2 FQNEAQ. This CDR3 is 15 amino acids long. The V end lost 0 bases, the J end lost 8 bases, and 16 bases lay between the germline ends.